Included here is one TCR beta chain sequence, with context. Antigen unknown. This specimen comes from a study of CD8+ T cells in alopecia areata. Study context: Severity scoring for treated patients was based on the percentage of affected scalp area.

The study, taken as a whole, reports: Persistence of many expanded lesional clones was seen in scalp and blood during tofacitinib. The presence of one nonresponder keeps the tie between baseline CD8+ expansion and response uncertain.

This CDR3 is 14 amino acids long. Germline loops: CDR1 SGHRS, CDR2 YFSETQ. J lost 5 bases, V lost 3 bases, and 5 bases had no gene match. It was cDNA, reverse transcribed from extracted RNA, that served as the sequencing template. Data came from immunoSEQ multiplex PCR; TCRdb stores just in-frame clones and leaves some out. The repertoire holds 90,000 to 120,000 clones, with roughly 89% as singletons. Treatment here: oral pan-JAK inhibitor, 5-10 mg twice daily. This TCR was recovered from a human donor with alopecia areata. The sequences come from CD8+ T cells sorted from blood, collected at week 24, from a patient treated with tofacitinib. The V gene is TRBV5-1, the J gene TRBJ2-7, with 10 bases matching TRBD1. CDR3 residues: CASSWTGQGNEQYF. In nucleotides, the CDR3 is TGCGCCAGCAGCTGGACGGGACAGGGGAACGAGCAGTACTTC. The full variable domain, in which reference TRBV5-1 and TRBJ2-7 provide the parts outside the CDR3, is KAGVTQTPRYLIKTRGQQVTLSCSPISGHRSVSWYQQTPGQGLQFLFEYFSETQRNKGNFPGRFSGRQFSNSRSEMNVSTLELGDSALYLCASSWTGQGNEQYFGPGTRLTVT.